This T cell receptor (beta chain) emerged from a study of blood T cell repertoires in COVID-19. Overall study context: COVID-19 samples from acute and convalescent phases originated in the United States, Italy and Spain. The analysed material was cDNA or gDNA that came from T cells, B-cell-depleted T cells, or PBMCs.

As originally analysed: Estimation of nucleated cell counts was performed using reference gene primer amplification. Only in-frame clones appear in the TCRdb table, and some are missing; sequencing was by immunoSEQ multiplex PCR. The D gene and trimming were derived from the DNA, and the V and J assignments and clone size from that table. The top ten clones hold 3.5% to 4.5% of a sample with around 150,000 clones, roughly nine tenths of them seen once. CDR3 length equals 17 residues. J was trimmed by 7 bases and V by 0 bases; bases with no gene match: 7. The germline V gene has CDR1 LGHNA and CDR2 YSLEER.

The chain combines TRBV4-3 with TRBJ2-1; 12 positions agree with TRBD2. Sequencing was carried out using peripheral blood. The source is a woman aged 60 to 75 with active or convalescent COVID-19. In DNA, the CDR3 is TGCGCCAGCAGCCAAGATTTTTGGACTAGCGGGGTAAATGAGCAGTTCTTC. Its protein is CASSQDFWTSGVNEQFF.